This T cell receptor (beta chain) came from a study of T cell repertoires in cytomegalovirus infection. Study-level background: Recently described HLA-C-restricted plus well-studied HLA-B-restricted CMV epitopes were used. Both a matching HLA type and CMV infection were indicated by public TCR beta signatures. Overall study results and limits: Adding up the frequency of public TCR beta families identified people who carried CMV plus the relevant HLA. HLA-C-restricted CMV clonotypes gave the most frequent clonotype in two of eight donors.

This clonotype was observed a handful of times. The antigen is unknown. Germline V CDR1 and CDR2: SGHVS, FQNEAQ. The V end lost 6 bases, the J end lost 7 bases, and 15 bases lay between the germline ends. This CDR3 is built from 13 residues. MiXCR, applied by TCRdb to the reads, yields one record per CDR3 protein. There are hundreds of thousands of distinct CDR3 sequences in the sample; around 32% occur only once, and 15% to 20% lies in the top ten. The chain uses TRBV7-8 and TRBJ2-5; D not certain. This TCR was sampled from a human donor in good health (CMV status not recorded). Some clones in this sample may be carry-over from other donors' samples. Material: cultured PBMCs, obtained from culture after CMV antigen stimulation. CDR3: CASRPTATGTQYF. Here the CDR3 DNA reads TGTGCCAGCAGGCCCACAGCGACGGGGACCCAGTACTTC.